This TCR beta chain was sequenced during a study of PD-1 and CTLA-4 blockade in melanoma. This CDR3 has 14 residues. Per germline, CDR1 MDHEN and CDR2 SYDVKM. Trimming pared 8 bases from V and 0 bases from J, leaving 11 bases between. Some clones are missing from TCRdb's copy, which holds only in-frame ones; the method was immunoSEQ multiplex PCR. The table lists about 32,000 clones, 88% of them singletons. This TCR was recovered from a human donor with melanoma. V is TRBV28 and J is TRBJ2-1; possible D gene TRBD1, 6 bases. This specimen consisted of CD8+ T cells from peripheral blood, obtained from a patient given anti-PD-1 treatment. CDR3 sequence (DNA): TGTGCCAGCGGGGGCGGAAGCTCCTACAATGAGCAGTTCTTC. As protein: CASGGGSSYNEQFF.